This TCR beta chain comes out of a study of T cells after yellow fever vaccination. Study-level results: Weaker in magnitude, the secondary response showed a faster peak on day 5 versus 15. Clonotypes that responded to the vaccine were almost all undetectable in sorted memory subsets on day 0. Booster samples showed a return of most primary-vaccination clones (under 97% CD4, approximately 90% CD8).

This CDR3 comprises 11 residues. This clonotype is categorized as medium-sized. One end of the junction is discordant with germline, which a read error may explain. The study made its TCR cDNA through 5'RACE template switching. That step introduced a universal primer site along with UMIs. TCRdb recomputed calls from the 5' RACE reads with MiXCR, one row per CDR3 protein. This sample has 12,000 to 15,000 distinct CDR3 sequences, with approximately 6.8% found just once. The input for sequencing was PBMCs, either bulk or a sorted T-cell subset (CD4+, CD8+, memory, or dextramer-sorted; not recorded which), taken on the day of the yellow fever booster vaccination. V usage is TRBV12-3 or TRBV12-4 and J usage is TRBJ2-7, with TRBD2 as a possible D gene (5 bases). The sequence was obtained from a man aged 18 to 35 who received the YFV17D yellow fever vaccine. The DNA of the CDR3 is TGTGCCAGCAGTTTTTATCCGTTTCGGAGGTTC. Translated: CASSFYPFRRF.